Listed below are T cell receptor beta chains from one sample, sequenced in a study of T cells expressing NK-cell markers. TCRdb derives one entry per CDR3 protein from the 5' RACE reads, leaving out DNA. Recorded for this sample: 350,000 to 400,000 distinct CDR3 sequences. Sequenced: blood T cells: a sorted CD56 or NKG2C T cell subset, CD4+ or CD8+ T cells, or bulk PBMC T cells (not recorded which). The receptor set was obtained from a woman between 45 and 60 years old in good health. CDR3s include the opening cysteine and the closing phenylalanine or tryptophan.

j_gene	v_gene	CDR3aa
TRBJ1-5	TRBV12-3/TRBV12-4	CASSLKFEGPDQPQHF
TRBJ2-5	TRBV5-1	CASSLDQTVIRVGTQYF
TRBJ2-2	TRBV30	CAWSVGPASFTGELFF
TRBJ2-1	TRBV10-3	CAISERTGTSDNEQFF
TRBJ2-3	TRBV2	CASKRERPDTQYF
TRBJ1-2	TRBV29-1	CSVEVPFYGYTF
TRBJ2-1	TRBV24-1	CATAGGGDEQFF
TRBJ1-1	TRBV10-3	CAISHLTGMNTEAFF
TRBJ2-7	TRBV13	CASSPAGSGGRYEQYF
TRBJ2-4	TRBV5-1	CASCSSGAKNIQYF
TRBJ2-3	TRBV5-1	CASSPARQPTDTQYF
TRBJ2-4	TRBV11-2	CASSFSTSNIQYF
TRBJ2-6	TRBV5-1	CASSFPTGANVLTF